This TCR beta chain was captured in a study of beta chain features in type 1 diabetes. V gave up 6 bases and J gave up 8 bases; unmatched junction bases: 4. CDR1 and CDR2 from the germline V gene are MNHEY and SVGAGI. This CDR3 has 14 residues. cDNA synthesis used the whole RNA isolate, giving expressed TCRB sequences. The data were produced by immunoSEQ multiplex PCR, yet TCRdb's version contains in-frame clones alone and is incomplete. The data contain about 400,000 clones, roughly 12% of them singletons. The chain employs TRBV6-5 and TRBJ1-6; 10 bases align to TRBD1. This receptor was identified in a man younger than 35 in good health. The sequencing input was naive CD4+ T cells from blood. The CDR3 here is CASRRQGADSPLHF. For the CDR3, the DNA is TGTGCCAGCAGAAGACAGGGGGCTGATTCACCCCTCCACTTT.